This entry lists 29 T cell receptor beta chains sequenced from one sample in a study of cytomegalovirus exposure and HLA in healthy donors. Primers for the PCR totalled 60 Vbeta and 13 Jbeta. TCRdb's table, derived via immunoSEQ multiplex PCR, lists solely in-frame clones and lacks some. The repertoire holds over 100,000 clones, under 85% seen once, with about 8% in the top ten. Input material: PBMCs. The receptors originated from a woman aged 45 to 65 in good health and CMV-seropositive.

The CDR3 nucleotides read TGTGCCAGCAGCTCCTCGAGCAGCGTCAATTCACCCCTCCACTTT. It specifies CASSSSSSVNSPLHF. This sequence joins TRBV7-2 and TRBJ1-6; unclear D gene. Germline V gene lookup returns CDR1 SGHTA and CDR2 FQGNSA. This CDR3 comprises 15 residues. Trimming cost V 4 bases and J 7 bases, with 14 bases left between them.

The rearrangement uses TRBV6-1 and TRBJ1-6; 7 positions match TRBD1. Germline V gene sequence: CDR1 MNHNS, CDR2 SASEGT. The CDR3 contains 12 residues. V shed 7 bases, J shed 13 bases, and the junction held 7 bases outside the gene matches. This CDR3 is CASTQGGPPLHF. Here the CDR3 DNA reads TGTGCCAGCACCCAAGGGGGCCCCCCCCTCCACTTT.

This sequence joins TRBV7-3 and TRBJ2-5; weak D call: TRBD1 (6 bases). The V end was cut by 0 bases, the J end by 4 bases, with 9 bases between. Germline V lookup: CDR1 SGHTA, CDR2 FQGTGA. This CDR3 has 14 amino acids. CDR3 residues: CASSLTGRGETQYF. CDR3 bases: TGTGCCAGCAGCTTAACAGGCAGGGGAGAGACCCAGTACTTC.

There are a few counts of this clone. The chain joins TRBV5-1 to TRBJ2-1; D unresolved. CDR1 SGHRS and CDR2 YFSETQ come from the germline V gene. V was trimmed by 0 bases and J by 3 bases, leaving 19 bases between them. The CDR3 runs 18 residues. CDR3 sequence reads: CASSLGRPGVSVYNEQFF. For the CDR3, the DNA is TGCGCCAGCAGCTTGGGACGACCCGGAGTTTCGGTCTACAATGAGCAGTTCTTC.

The CDR3 DNA reads TGTGCCAGCAGCTTATGGCGGGCACTTGAAGCTTTCTTT. This codes for CASSLWRALEAFF. The chain uses TRBV7-2 and TRBJ1-1; unclear D gene. V was pared by 2 bases and J by 7 bases, with 11 bases between. This CDR3 contains 13 residues. Germline V gene data show CDR1 as SGHTA and CDR2 as FQGNSA.

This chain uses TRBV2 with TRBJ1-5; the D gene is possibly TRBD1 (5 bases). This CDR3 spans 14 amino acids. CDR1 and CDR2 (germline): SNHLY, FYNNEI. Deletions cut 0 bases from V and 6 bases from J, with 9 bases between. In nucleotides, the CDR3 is TGTGCCAGCAGTGAAGCGCGGGGGGTTCAGCCCCAGCATTTT. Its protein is CASSEARGVQPQHF.

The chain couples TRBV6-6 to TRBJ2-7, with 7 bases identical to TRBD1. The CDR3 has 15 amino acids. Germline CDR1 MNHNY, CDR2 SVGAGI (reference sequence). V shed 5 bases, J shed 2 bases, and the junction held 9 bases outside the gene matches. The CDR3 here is CASSRADRRTYEQYF. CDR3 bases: TGTGCCAGCAGTCGGGCGGACAGGCGCACCTACGAGCAGTACTTC.

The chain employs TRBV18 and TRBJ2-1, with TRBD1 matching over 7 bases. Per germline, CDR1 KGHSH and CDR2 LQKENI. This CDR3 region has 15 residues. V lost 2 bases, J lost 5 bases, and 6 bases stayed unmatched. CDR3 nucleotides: TGTGCCAGCTCACCAGGCAGGGGGAAGAACAATGAGCAGTTCTTC. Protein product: CASSPGRGKNNEQFF.

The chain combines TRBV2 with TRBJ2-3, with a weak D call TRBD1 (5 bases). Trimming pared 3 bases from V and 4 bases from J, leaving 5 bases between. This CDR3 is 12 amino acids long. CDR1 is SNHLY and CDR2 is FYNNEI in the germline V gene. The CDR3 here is CASSDRADTQYF. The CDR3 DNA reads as TGTGCCAGCAGTGACAGGGCAGATACGCAGTATTTT.

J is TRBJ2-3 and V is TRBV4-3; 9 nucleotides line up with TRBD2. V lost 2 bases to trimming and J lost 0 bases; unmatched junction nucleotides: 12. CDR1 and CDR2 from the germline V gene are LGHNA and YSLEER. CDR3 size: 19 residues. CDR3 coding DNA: TGCGCCAGCAGCCAATCGCTAGCGGGACTTATTAATAGCACAGATACGCAGTATTTT. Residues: CASSQSLAGLINSTDTQYF.

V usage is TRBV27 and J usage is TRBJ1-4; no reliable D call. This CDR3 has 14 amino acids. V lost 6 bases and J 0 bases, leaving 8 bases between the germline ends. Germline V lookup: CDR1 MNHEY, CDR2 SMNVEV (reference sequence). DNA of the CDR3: TGTGCCAGCAGAACTATAACAACTAATGAAAAACTGTTTTTT. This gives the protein CASRTITTNEKLFF.

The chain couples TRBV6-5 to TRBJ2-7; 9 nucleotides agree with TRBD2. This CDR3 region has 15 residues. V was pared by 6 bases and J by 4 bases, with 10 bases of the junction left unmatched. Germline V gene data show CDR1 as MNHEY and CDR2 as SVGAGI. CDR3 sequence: CASSPPGLARYEQYF. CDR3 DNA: TGTGCCAGCAGCCCCCCGGGACTAGCAAGGTACGAGCAGTACTTC.

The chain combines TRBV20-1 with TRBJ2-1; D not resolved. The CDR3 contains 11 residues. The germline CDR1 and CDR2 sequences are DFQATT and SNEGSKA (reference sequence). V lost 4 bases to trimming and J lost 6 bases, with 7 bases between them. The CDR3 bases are TGCAGTGCTAATGAGGTCAATGAGCAGTTCTTC. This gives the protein CSANEVNEQFF.

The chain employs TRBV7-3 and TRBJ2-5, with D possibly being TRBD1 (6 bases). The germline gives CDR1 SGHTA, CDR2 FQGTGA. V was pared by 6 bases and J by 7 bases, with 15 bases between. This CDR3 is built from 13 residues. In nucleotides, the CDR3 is TGTGCCAGCAGTCCCGGACAGACCCGGACCCAGTACTTC. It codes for CASSPGQTRTQYF.

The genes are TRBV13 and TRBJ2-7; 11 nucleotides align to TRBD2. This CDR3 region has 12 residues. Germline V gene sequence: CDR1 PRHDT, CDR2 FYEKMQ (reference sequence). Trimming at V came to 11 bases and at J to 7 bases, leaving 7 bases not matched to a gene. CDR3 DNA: TGTGCCTGCAATAGCGGGAGGGGGGAGCAGTACTTC. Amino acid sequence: CACNSGRGEQYF.

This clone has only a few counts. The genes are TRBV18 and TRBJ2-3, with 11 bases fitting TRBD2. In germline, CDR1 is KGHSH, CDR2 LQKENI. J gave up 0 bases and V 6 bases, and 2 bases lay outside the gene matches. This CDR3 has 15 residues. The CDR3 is CASSGTSGSTDTQYF. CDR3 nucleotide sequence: TGTGCCAGCTCCGGGACTAGCGGAAGCACAGATACGCAGTATTTT.

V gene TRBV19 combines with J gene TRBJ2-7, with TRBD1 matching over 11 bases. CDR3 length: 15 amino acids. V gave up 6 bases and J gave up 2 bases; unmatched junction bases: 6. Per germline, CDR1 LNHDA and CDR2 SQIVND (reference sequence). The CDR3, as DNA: TGTGCCAGTAGAGATCCGGGACAGGGGGCCTACGAGCAGTACTTC. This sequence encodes CASRDPGQGAYEQYF.

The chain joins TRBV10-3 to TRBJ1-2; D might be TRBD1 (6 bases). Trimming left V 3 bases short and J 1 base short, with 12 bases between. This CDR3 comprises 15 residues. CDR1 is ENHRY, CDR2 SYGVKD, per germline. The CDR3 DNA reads TGTGCCATCAGTGATAGGAGGACAGTTAACTATGGCTACACCTTC. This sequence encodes CAISDRRTVNYGYTF.

The CDR3 DNA reads TGTGCCAGCAGCTATAGCGGGGGGGAAGAGACCCAGTACTTC. It encodes CASSYSGGEETQYF. V usage is TRBV7-2 and J usage is TRBJ2-5; 11 nucleotides line up with TRBD2. Per the germline V gene, CDR1 is SGHTA and CDR2 is FQGNSA. The CDR3 is made up of 14 amino acids. The V and J ends lost 4 bases and 3 bases, in that order; junction bases with no gene match: 1.

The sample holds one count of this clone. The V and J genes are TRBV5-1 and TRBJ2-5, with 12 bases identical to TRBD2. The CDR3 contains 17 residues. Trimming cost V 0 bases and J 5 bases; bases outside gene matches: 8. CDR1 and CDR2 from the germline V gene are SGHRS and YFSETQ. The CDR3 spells CASSLGSSGGADETQYF. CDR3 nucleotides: TGCGCCAGCAGCTTGGGGTCTAGCGGGGGGGCCGATGAGACCCAGTACTTC.

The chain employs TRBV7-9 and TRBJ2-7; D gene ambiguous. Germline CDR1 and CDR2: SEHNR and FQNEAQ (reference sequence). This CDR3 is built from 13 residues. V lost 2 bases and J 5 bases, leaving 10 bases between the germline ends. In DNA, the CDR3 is TGTGCCAGCAGCTTAAGACTTGATGACGAGCAGTACTTC. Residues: CASSLRLDDEQYF.

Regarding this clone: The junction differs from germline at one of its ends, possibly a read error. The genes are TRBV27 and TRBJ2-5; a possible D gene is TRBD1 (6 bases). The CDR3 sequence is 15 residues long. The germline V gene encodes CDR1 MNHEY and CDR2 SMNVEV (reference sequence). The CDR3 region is CAGSPTSRGTETQYF. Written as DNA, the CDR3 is TGTGCCGGCAGTCCCACCTCCAGGGGAACGGAGACCCAGTACTTC.

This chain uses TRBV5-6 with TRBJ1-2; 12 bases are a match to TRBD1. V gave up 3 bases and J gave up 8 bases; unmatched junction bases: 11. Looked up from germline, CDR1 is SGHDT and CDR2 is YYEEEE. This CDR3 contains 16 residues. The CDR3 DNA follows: TGTGCCAGCAGCTGGGGACAGGGGGCCTTAAGCTGGGGCTACACCTTC. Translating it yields CASSWGQGALSWGYTF. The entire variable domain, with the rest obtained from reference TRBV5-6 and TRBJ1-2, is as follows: DAGVTQSPTHLIKTRGQQVTLRCSPKSGHDTVSWYQQALGQGPQFIFQYYEEEERQRGNFPDRFSGHQFPNYSSELNVNALLLGDSALYLCASSWGQGALSWGYTFGSGTRLTVV.

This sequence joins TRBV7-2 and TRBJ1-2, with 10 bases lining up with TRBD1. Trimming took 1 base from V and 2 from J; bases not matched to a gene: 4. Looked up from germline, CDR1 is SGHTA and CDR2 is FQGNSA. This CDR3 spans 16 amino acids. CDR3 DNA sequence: TGTGCCAGCAGCTTAGATCGACAGGGGGCAAACTATGGCTACACCTTC. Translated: CASSLDRQGANYGYTF.

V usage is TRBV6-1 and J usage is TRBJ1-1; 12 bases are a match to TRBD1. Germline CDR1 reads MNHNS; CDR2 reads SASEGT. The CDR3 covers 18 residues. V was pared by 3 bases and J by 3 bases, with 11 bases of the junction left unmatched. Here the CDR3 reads CASSDPGTGGARYTEAFF. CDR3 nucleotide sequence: TGTGCCAGCAGTGACCCCGGGACAGGGGGCGCGAGATACACTGAAGCTTTCTTT.

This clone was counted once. The CDR3: CASSFIAGSSHENIQYF. The CDR3 nucleotides read TGTGCCAGCAGCTTCATAGCGGGAAGTAGCCATGAAAACATTCAGTACTTC. The rearrangement joins TRBV5-6 to TRBJ2-4; TRBD2 matches at 8 bases. This CDR3 has 17 residues. The V gene's germline CDR1 is SGHDT and CDR2 YYEEEE. The trim removed 2 bases at V and 5 bases at J, leaving 12 bases unmatched.

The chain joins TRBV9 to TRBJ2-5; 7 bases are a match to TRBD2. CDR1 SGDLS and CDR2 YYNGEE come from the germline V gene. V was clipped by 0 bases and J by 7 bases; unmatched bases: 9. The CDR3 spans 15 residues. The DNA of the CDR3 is TGTGCCAGCAGCGTAGACTCGGGACTACAACCGACCCAGTACTTC. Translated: CASSVDSGLQPTQYF.

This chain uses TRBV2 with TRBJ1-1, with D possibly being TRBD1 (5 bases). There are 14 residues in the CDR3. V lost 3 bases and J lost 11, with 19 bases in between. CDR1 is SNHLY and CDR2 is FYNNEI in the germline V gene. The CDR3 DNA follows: TGTGCCAGCAGTGAGCGTCGGGGGTCCGGGTGGGCTTTCTTT. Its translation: CASSERRGSGWAFF.

The CDR3 region is CASSLWGSSNQPQHF. The CDR3 nucleotides are TGTGCCAGCAGCTTATGGGGCTCAAGCAATCAGCCCCAGCATTTT. This sequence joins TRBV7-2 and TRBJ1-5; tentative D call: TRBD1 (5 bases). V lost 2 bases to trimming and J lost 1 base, with 9 bases between them. CDR1 is SGHTA, CDR2 FQGNSA, per germline. This CDR3 spans 15 amino acids.